A selection of T cell receptor beta chains follows, all from one sample in a study of CD8 T cells in ankylosing spondylitis. TCRdb re-analysed the 5' RACE reads in MiXCR, keeping a single row per CDR3 protein. The sample lists around 280,000 distinct CDR3 sequences, about 20% occurring once. The source material was blood, either unsorted or a sorted T cell fraction (not recorded which). These receptor sequences come from a male donor with ankylosing spondylitis or in good health (not recorded which). CDR3s leave out the opening cysteine and the closing phenylalanine or tryptophan. The D gene is left open where the match is weak. Clone size is shown for a subset of rows, as once, few, many or a class of expanded clone.

j_gene | v_gene | abundance | len | d_gene | CDR3aa
TRBJ2-3 | TRBV6-1 | . | 11 | . | ASSPSHADTQY
TRBJ1-1 | TRBV14 | . | 14 | . | ASSQDLWGSNTEAF
TRBJ2-1 | TRBV20-1 | few | 12 | TRBD2 | SARVGTSSDEQF
TRBJ1-1 | TRBV7-2 | . | 13 | TRBD1 | ASSLYLGQGSEAF
TRBJ2-3 | TRBV20-1 | few | 11 | . | SAKVPGSDTQY
TRBJ2-3 | TRBV4-1 | few | 19 | TRBD1 | ASSQGAGQGAASPSTDTQY
TRBJ2-6 | TRBV28 | . | 12 | . | ASRGARGANVLT
TRBJ2-1 | TRBV5-1 | . | 14 | TRBD2 | ASSLVAGVYYNEQF
TRBJ2-5 | TRBV12-3/TRBV12-4 | few | 10 | . | ALRGHQETQY
TRBJ2-1 | TRBV5-1 | . | 17 | TRBD2 | ASSLIPTPLAGGPYEQF
TRBJ2-2 | TRBV4-2 | few | 14 | TRBD1 | ASSQEIGQDTGELF
TRBJ2-3 | TRBV10-3 | . | 14 | TRBD1 | AISERTGFSTDTQY
TRBJ2-1 | TRBV29-1 | . | 14 | TRBD2 | SVGSRGLNEYNEQF
TRBJ2-1 | TRBV12-5 | . | 11 | TRBD1 | ASDKGQGNEQF
TRBJ2-3 | TRBV28 | many | 8 | . | ASSFDTQY
TRBJ1-5 | TRBV5-6 | many | 13 | TRBD1 | ASSRRTGGYQPQH
TRBJ2-4 | TRBV20-1 | . | 13 | TRBD2 | SATLAGGTKNIQY
TRBJ2-3 | TRBV5-1 | . | 13 | TRBD1 | ASGRTGGGTDTQY
TRBJ2-4 | TRBV5-1 | . | 12 | . | ASSLVPGKNIQY
TRBJ1-5 | TRBV5-1 | many | 13 | TRBD1 | ASSLGQAGNQPQH
TRBJ2-5 | TRBV12-3/TRBV12-4 | . | 13 | . | ASSTGYPRVETQY
TRBJ2-3 | TRBV5-6 | . | 13 | TRBD1 | ASSWGQGRTDTQY
TRBJ2-5 | TRBV30 | many | 10 | TRBD1 | AWDRGRETQY
TRBJ1-1 | TRBV3-1 | few | 9 | . | ASSQGWRAF
TRBJ2-4 | TRBV4-2 | . | 14 | TRBD1 | ASSQERTGSENIQY
TRBJ1-4 | TRBV20-1 | few | 12 | TRBD1 | SARDRATNEKLF
TRBJ1-1 | TRBV24-1 | few | 10 | . | ATSDFPGQAF
TRBJ2-3 | TRBV3-1 | . | 13 | . | ASSPSSGRADTQY